These 21 T cell receptor beta chains were sequenced from one sample in a study of TIL therapy for anti-PD-1-resistant metastatic lung cancer. Regarding time point: pre-treatment sample, taken before nivolumab and TIL therapy. The libraries were made with immunoSEQ v3. This table comes from immunoSEQ multiplex PCR, and its TCRdb copy is limited to in-frame clones, with some not included. The sample has about 59,000 clones, 73% seen once; the top ten hold roughly 2%. The sequencing here drew on blood, taken at baseline. The receptors stem from a person aged 25-79 years with non-small cell lung cancer.

The chain uses TRBV6-5 and TRBJ1-2, with D possibly being TRBD1 (5 bases). The V gene lost 6 bases and the J gene lost 6 bases, with 20 bases spanning the gap. Germline-derived CDR1 and CDR2 are MNHEY and SVGAGI. This CDR3 is 15 amino acids long. CDR3 amino acids: CASSTGVGQTNGYTF. The CDR3, as DNA: TGTGCCAGCAGCACGGGGGTTGGGCAAACGAATGGCTACACCTTC.

The CDR3 nucleotides are TGTGCCAGCAGCTTCAGGGGAGCAGGAAACACCATATATTTT. It yields the protein CASSFRGAGNTIYF. V usage is TRBV7-9 and J usage is TRBJ1-3, with D perhaps TRBD1 (6 bases). The germline V gene encodes CDR1 SEHNR and CDR2 FQNEAQ (reference sequence). Trimming removed 3 bases at V and 4 bases at J, with 10 bases between. This CDR3 has 14 residues.

The rearrangement links TRBV7-9 to TRBJ1-2; D gene unclear. Trimming cost V 4 bases and J 3 bases, with 6 bases left between them. Germline V lookup: CDR1 SEHNR, CDR2 FQNEAQ (reference sequence). The CDR3 loop spans 12 amino acids. The CDR3 bases are TGTGCCAGCAGCTCGCACGACTATGGCTACACCTTC. Translating gives CASSSHDYGYTF. Based on the CDR3 plus reference TRBV7-9 and TRBJ1-2, the full variable domain is DTGVSQNPRHKITKRGQNVTFRCDPISEHNRLYWYRQTLGQGPEFLTYFQNEAQLEKSRLLSDRFSAERPKGSFSTLEIQRTEQGDSAMYLCASSSHDYGYTFGSGTRLTVV.

The CDR3 is CASTPPPGQAFNQPQHF. The CDR3 region has the DNA TGTGCCAGCACCCCTCCTCCGGGACAAGCTTTCAATCAGCCCCAGCATTTT. The chain uses TRBV28 and TRBJ1-5; TRBD1 is a possible D gene (6 bases). The germline gives CDR1 MDHEN, CDR2 SYDVKM. There are 17 residues in the CDR3. The V and J ends lost 7 bases and 3 bases respectively, with 22 bases between them.

The chain has TRBV5-1 and TRBJ2-6, with D perhaps matching TRBD1 (5 bases). The CDR3 covers 17 residues. V was cut by 0 bases and J by 3 bases, with 13 bases left in between. Per the germline V gene, CDR1 is SGHRS and CDR2 is YFSETQ. The chain's CDR3 is CASSLAGRAGGANVLTF. CDR3 sequence (DNA): TGCGCCAGCAGCTTGGCTGGCAGGGCAGGTGGGGCCAACGTCCTGACTTTC.

The rearrangement links TRBV7-9 to TRBJ2-7; 7 nucleotides agree with TRBD1. The germline V gene has CDR1 SEHNR and CDR2 FQNEAQ (reference sequence). There are 12 residues in the CDR3. J was trimmed by 7 bases and V by 8 bases; bases with no gene match: 8. The CDR3 DNA reads TGTGCCAGCGGGAACCCAGGGGGAGAGCAGTACTTC. Its protein is CASGNPGGEQYF.

This clone was counted between two and nine times. J is TRBJ2-7 and V is TRBV18; 8 bases are shared with TRBD2. CDR1 and CDR2 (germline): KGHSH, LQKENI. The V segment lost 2 bases and the J segment 2 bases; nucleotides outside the gene matches: 17. The CDR3 totals 19 residues. Written as DNA, the CDR3 is TGTGCCAGCTCACCATTAACCTCGGTTCTAGCGGGTTTCACCTACGAGCAGTACTTC. Translation gives CASSPLTSVLAGFTYEQYF.

The rearrangement uses TRBV7-6 and TRBJ2-3; TRBD2 agrees at 12 bases. With V trimmed by 2 bases and J by 3 bases, 6 bases remained unmatched. Germline CDR1 is SGHVS and CDR2 is FNYEAQ. This CDR3 is built from 17 residues. DNA for the CDR3: TGTGCCAGCAGCTTATGTCTAGGGACTAGCGGGACAGATACGCAGTATTTT. Protein: CASSLCLGTSGTDTQYF.

The chain combines TRBV27 with TRBJ1-6; possible D gene TRBD1, 6 bases. Looked up from germline, CDR1 is MNHEY and CDR2 is SMNVEV (reference sequence). This CDR3 spans 14 amino acids. V lost 4 bases and J lost 8, with 12 bases in between. The CDR3 DNA follows: TGTGCCAGCAGTTCCACAGGGTGGGATTCACCCCTCCACTTT. Protein sequence: CASSSTGWDSPLHF.

The rearrangement uses TRBV28 and TRBJ2-3; the D is unclear. The length of the CDR3 is 12 residues. From germline, CDR1 is MDHEN and CDR2 SYDVKM. V lost 6 bases and J 5 bases, leaving 9 bases between the germline ends. The CDR3 sequence is CASRPNEDTQYF. CDR3 sequence (DNA): TGTGCCAGCAGACCGAATGAAGATACGCAGTATTTT.

The CDR3, as DNA: TGTGCCAGCAGCCAAGAGGGAGACCGGACTTGGATCACTAGCAATCAGCCCCAGCATTTT. Its protein is CASSQEGDRTWITSNQPQHF. The chain has TRBV14 and TRBJ1-5; D not certain. This CDR3 contains 20 residues. Trimming removed 0 bases at V and 0 bases at J, with 21 bases between. Germline V CDR1 and CDR2: SGHDN, FVKESK. The full variable domain, completed using reference TRBV14 and TRBJ1-5, is EAGVTQFPSHSVIEKGQTVTLRCDPISGHDNLYWYRRVMGKEIKFLLHFVKESKQDESGMPNNRFLAERTGGTYSTLKVQPAELEDSGVYFCASSQEGDRTWITSNQPQHFGDGTRLSIL.

The CDR3 loop is CASRRYSTTYEQYF. The CDR3, as DNA: TGTGCCAGCAGGAGATATTCTACTACCTACGAGCAGTACTTC. The genes are TRBV11-2 and TRBJ2-7; D remains ambiguous. CDR1 is SGHAT and CDR2 is FQNNGV in the germline V gene. This CDR3 has 14 amino acids. The ends were cut back, 6 bases at V and 2 bases at J, with 14 bases in the middle.

The chain uses TRBV5-1 and TRBJ2-3; D gene ambiguous. Between the trimmed V and J ends, which lost 0 bases and 0 bases, there was a span of 8 bases. Germline CDR1 reads SGHRS; CDR2 reads YFSETQ. This CDR3 contains 15 residues. CDR3 region: CASSLVFGSTDTQYF. CDR3 bases: TGCGCCAGCAGCTTGGTTTTCGGGAGCACAGATACGCAGTATTTT.

The V and J genes are TRBV18 and TRBJ1-5; D is unresolved. CDR3 size: 14 residues. Germline-derived CDR1 and CDR2 are KGHSH and LQKENI. The V and J ends lost 1 base and 1 base respectively, with 5 bases between them. The CDR3 DNA follows: TGTGCCAGCTCACCACAGGAGAGCAATCAGCCCCAGCATTTT. This translates into CASSPQESNQPQHF.

The chain joins TRBV27 to TRBJ2-2; possible D gene TRBD2, 6 bases. CDR1 and CDR2 from the germline V gene are MNHEY and SMNVEV (reference sequence). Trimming took off 2 bases at V and 5 bases at J, with 12 bases between the two ends. The CDR3 has 15 residues. CDR3: CASSLTSFGTGELFF. CDR3 sequence (DNA): TGTGCCAGCAGTTTAACTAGCTTTGGGACCGGGGAGCTGTTTTTT.

This clone was counted a few times. The gene calls are TRBV28 and TRBJ2-7; 13 bases are shared with TRBD2. V trimming: 5 bases; J trimming: 2 bases; junction bases outside the gene matches: 6. Germline assignment: CDR1 MDHEN and CDR2 SYDVKM. The CDR3 sequence is 16 residues long. CDR3 bases: TGTGCCAGCAGTACCGGGACTAGCGGGACAGCCTACGAGCAGTACTTC. This sequence encodes CASSTGTSGTAYEQYF.

This clone was seen only once. The chain employs TRBV29-1 and TRBJ2-5; D is unclear. Trimming removed 7 bases at V and 5 bases at J, with 5 bases between. The CDR3 is made up of 9 amino acids. Germline assignment: CDR1 SQVTM and CDR2 ANQGSEA. The chain's CDR3 is CSAGETQYF. The CDR3 DNA reads TGCAGCGCTGGGGAGACCCAGTACTTC.

The chain combines TRBV10-3 with TRBJ2-5; 8 nucleotides agree with TRBD2. The CDR3 has 15 residues. Germline loops: CDR1 ENHRY, CDR2 SYGVKD. V lost 5 bases and J lost 2; bases outside the gene matches: 7. The CDR3 reads CAISPFTSGQETQYF. For the CDR3, the DNA is TGTGCCATCAGTCCTTTCACTAGCGGTCAAGAGACCCAGTACTTC.

This chain connects TRBV7-2 to TRBJ2-3; TRBD2 might be the D (5 bases). The CDR3 covers 14 residues. The V gene lost 6 bases and the J gene lost 1 base, with 11 bases spanning the gap. Germline V gene sequence: CDR1 SGHTA, CDR2 FQGNSA. This CDR3 is CASSRRVGTDTQYF. DNA for the CDR3: TGTGCCAGCAGTCGGCGGGTGGGCACAGATACGCAGTATTTT.

CDR3 protein: CSAPENNEQFF. DNA of the CDR3: TGCAGTGCCCCTGAAAACAATGAGCAGTTCTTC. The chain combines TRBV20-1 with TRBJ2-1; the D is unclear. CDR3 size: 11 residues. The ends were cut back, 6 bases at V and 5 bases at J, with 8 bases in the middle. CDR1 DFQATT and CDR2 SNEGSKA come from the germline V gene (reference sequence).

The chain links TRBV9 to TRBJ1-2, with TRBD1 identical over 9 bases. Germline CDR1 is SGDLS and CDR2 is YYNGEE. The CDR3 covers 15 residues. Losses at the gene ends were 4 bases for V and 4 bases for J; bases not matched to a gene: 8. The CDR3 DNA reads as TGTGCCAGCAGCTCAAACCCGGGACAGGGCTATGGCTACACCTTC. This sequence encodes CASSSNPGQGYGYTF.